This T cell receptor beta chain stems from a study of T-cell memory formation after mild COVID-19. TCRdb re-called the 5' RACE reads with MiXCR, one entry per CDR3 protein. The sample includes roughly 320,000 distinct CDR3 sequences, 25% to 30% of them seen just once. The CDR3 has 14 residues. Looked up from germline, CDR1 is MNHNY and CDR2 is SVGAGI (reference sequence). V was shortened by 6 bases and J by 1 base, with 12 bases between the two germline ends. This clonotype has only a few counts. This receptor was identified in an adult woman who had mild COVID-19 (a few samples of this study predate the infection). Cell type and time point are not known. The chain recombines TRBV6-6 with TRBJ1-1; TRBD1 is a possible D gene (5 bases). Input material: PBMCs or a T cell subset sorted from them (not recorded which). CDR3 amino acids: CASSPLRENTEAFF. The CDR3 bases are TGTGCCAGCAGCCCCCTCAGGGAGAACACTGAAGCTTTCTTT.